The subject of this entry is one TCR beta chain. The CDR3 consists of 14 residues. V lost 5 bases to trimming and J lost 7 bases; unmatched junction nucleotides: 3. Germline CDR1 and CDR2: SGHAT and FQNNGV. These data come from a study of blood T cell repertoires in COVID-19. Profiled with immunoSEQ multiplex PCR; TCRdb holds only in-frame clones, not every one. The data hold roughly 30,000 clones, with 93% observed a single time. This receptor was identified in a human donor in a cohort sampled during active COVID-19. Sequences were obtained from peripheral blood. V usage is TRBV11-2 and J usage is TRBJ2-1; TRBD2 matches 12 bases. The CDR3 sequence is CASSPSGGVNEQFF. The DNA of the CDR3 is TGTGCCAGCAGCCCTAGCGGGGGGGTAAATGAGCAGTTCTTC.